This T cell receptor (beta chain) stems from a study of T-cell reconstitution after alpha-beta-depleted transplantation in children. The J segment lost 1 base and the V segment lost 0 bases, leaving 7 bases of the junction unmatched. Germline V gives CDR1 DFQATT, CDR2 SNEGSKA (reference sequence). This CDR3 is 16 amino acids long. This clonotype appeared many times. Antigen unknown. Regarding the study as a whole: Several hundred graft clones that had expanded were reportedly the source of alpha-beta T cells about two months after transplant. Among T cells one year after transplant, newly produced cells accounted for most counts and diversity. Elevated TCRbeta diversity at day 60 was traced, in some patients, to surviving recipient T cells and thymic progenitors.

Unique molecular identifiers were built into the TCRbeta library. TCRdb independently ran MiXCR on the PCR reads; one entry per CDR3 protein. The sample consists of about 590,000 distinct CDR3 sequences, over 10% of them appearing once. The sequencing used PBMCs, mostly from graft donor cells, collected 360 days after TCRalphabeta/CD19-depleted stem cell transplant. The clonotype was recovered from a male patient between 10 and 17 years old who had a stem cell transplant for acute myeloid leukemia, so the T cells may come from the graft donor. The chain combines TRBV20-1 with TRBJ2-7; 9 bases are shared with TRBD2. The CDR3 nucleotides read TGCAGTGCTAGAGATTGGAGCGGGAGGACGTCCTACGAGCAGTACTTC. Its protein product is CSARDWSGRTSYEQYF.